The 23 T cell receptor beta chains presented below share a single source sample, sequenced in a study of cytomegalovirus exposure and HLA in healthy donors. Vbeta (60) and Jbeta (13) primers were used in the PCR. Sequenced by immunoSEQ multiplex PCR; TCRdb stores in-frame clones only, minus some. This table holds approximately 130,000 clones, under 10% found once. Sequencing input: PBMCs. Source of these receptors: a woman between 35 and 50 years old in good health and CMV-seropositive.

This sequence joins TRBV7-9 and TRBJ2-4; D is undetermined. This CDR3 contains 13 residues. Germline values: CDR1 SEHNR, CDR2 FQNEAQ (reference sequence). The V end lost 1 base, the J end lost 3 bases, and 4 bases lay between the germline ends. The CDR3 coding sequence is TGTGCCAGCAGCTTAGGCGGCAAAAACATTCAGTACTTC. Translating gives CASSLGGKNIQYF.

This clone has a handful of counts. This chain connects TRBV6-5 to TRBJ2-3; 9 nucleotides match TRBD1. V shed 5 bases and J 4 bases; nucleotides not matched to a gene: 10. The CDR3 has 16 residues. Germline assignment: CDR1 MNHEY and CDR2 SVGAGI. CDR3 sequence (DNA): TGTGCCAGCAGTCACTTAACCGGGACAGGGTCAGATACGCAGTATTTT. Translating it yields CASSHLTGTGSDTQYF.

The CDR3 DNA is TGCGCCAGCAGCTGGCGGACAGGCTACGAGCAGTACTTC. Amino acids: CASSWRTGYEQYF. J is TRBJ2-7 and V is TRBV5-1, with 7 bases that match TRBD1. Germline-derived CDR1 and CDR2 are SGHRS and YFSETQ. The CDR3 covers 13 residues. With 3 bases clipped from V and 3 bases from J, the junction kept 3 bases outside the gene matches. Full variable domain (rest looked up from reference TRBV5-1 and TRBJ2-7): KAGVTQTPRYLIKTRGQQVTLSCSPISGHRSVSWYQQTPGQGLQFLFEYFSETQRNKGNFPGRFSGRQFSNSRSEMNVSTLELGDSALYLCASSWRTGYEQYFGPGTRLTVT.

This clone has only a few counts. The V call is TRBV29-1, the J call TRBJ2-5; a possible D gene is TRBD2 (5 bases). V lost 8 bases to trimming and J lost 5 bases, with 18 bases between them. Germline V lookup: CDR1 SQVTM, CDR2 ANQGSEA. The CDR3 loop spans 13 amino acids. CDR3 DNA sequence: TGCAGCTTAAGGGTCGGGGAGTCGGAGACCCAGTACTTC. It is translated as CSLRVGESETQYF.

This clone occurred a few times. The chain uses TRBV11-2 and TRBJ1-1; D is uncertain. This CDR3 comprises 12 residues. CDR1 and CDR2 from the germline V gene are SGHAT and FQNNGV. Between the trimmed V and J ends, which lost 5 bases and 3 bases, there was a span of 7 bases. The CDR3 DNA reads as TGTGCCAGCAGCCTCCGGGACACTGAAGCTTTCTTT. Translated: CASSLRDTEAFF.

This clone has only a few counts. This rearrangement joins TRBV5-1 to TRBJ1-1; no definite D call. The CDR3 length is 14 residues. Trimming removed 0 bases at V and 4 bases at J, with 10 bases between. Germline CDR1 reads SGHRS; CDR2 reads YFSETQ. The CDR3 reads CASSLDSGGTEAFF. The CDR3 nucleotides are TGCGCCAGCAGCTTGGATTCGGGAGGCACTGAAGCTTTCTTT. The whole variable domain, filled in from reference TRBV5-1 and TRBJ1-1, reads KAGVTQTPRYLIKTRGQQVTLSCSPISGHRSVSWYQQTPGQGLQFLFEYFSETQRNKGNFPGRFSGRQFSNSRSEMNVSTLELGDSALYLCASSLDSGGTEAFFGQGTRLTVV.

This clone was counted only a few times. The chain joins TRBV5-6 to TRBJ2-3; the match to TRBD2 covers 10 bases. The CDR3 sequence is 15 residues long. CDR1 and CDR2 (germline): SGHDT, YYEEEE. With V trimmed by 1 base and J by 8 bases, 7 bases remained unmatched. In nucleotides, the CDR3 is TGTGCCAGCAGCTTGACTAGCGGGGCGGTCGGTACGCAGTATTTT. Amino acids: CASSLTSGAVGTQYF.

This clone was observed a handful of times. The chain joins TRBV6-1 to TRBJ2-1; 11 bases are a match to TRBD2. The CDR3 extends over 16 amino acids. V lost 0 bases to trimming and J lost 8 bases; unmatched junction nucleotides: 6. CDR1 is MNHNS, CDR2 SASEGT, per germline. The CDR3 sequence is CASSEALAGGQDEQFF. The CDR3 bases are TGTGCCAGCAGTGAAGCATTAGCGGGGGGGCAGGATGAGCAGTTCTTC.

This chain joins TRBV7-6 and TRBJ2-2; no clear D. This CDR3 is built from 12 residues. The V and J ends lost 5 bases and 4 bases respectively, with 5 bases between them. Germline V gene sequence: CDR1 SGHVS, CDR2 FNYEAQ. The CDR3 is CASSLRTGELFF. CDR3 nucleotide sequence: TGTGCCAGCAGCCTTCGCACCGGGGAGCTGTTTTTT.

V and J are TRBV18 and TRBJ1-1; D not certain. Trimming pared 3 bases from V and 2 bases from J, leaving 4 bases between. The CDR3 consists of 12 residues. Germline V gene sequence: CDR1 KGHSH, CDR2 LQKENI. The CDR3 DNA reads TGTGCCAGCTCACCGGCAAACACTGAAGCTTTCTTT. Its protein product is CASSPANTEAFF.

This rearrangement joins TRBV19 to TRBJ2-7; a weak D match, TRBD2 (7 bases). Germline V gene data show CDR1 as LNHDA and CDR2 as SQIVND (reference sequence). V was shortened by 6 bases and J by 0 bases, with 15 bases between the two germline ends. CDR3 length: 15 residues. CDR3 residues: CASRTRGAPSYEQYF. The DNA for the CDR3 is TGTGCCAGTAGGACCCGGGGGGCTCCCTCCTACGAGCAGTACTTC.

This clone was detected a few times. The chain links TRBV5-1 to TRBJ1-4; perhaps TRBD1 as D (5 bases). The length of the CDR3 is 14 residues. V lost 1 base, J lost 8 bases, and 12 bases lay in between. Germline CDR1 reads SGHRS; CDR2 reads YFSETQ. The CDR3 sequence: CASSLFGGEEKLFF. CDR3 sequence (DNA): TGCGCCAGCAGCTTGTTCGGAGGGGAAGAAAAACTGTTTTTT.

This clone has only a few counts. The CDR3 loop reads CASSLTGAIETQYF. DNA for the CDR3: TGCGCCAGCAGCCTGACAGGGGCGATAGAGACCCAGTACTTC. V gene TRBV5-1 combines with J gene TRBJ2-5; 8 bases map to TRBD1. The CDR3 loop spans 14 amino acids. Looked up from germline, CDR1 is SGHRS and CDR2 is YFSETQ. V dropped 4 bases and J dropped 4; count of bases not matched to a gene: 6.

This clone came up a few times. The V call is TRBV7-8, the J call TRBJ1-6; a weak D match, TRBD1 (5 bases). CDR3 size: 15 residues. CDR1 is SGHVS, CDR2 FQNEAQ, per germline. Trimming pared 0 bases from V and 3 bases from J, leaving 6 bases between. CDR3 nucleotide sequence: TGTGCCAGCAGCTTAGCGGGACTCTATAATTCACCCCTCCACTTT. Its protein is CASSLAGLYNSPLHF. Together with reference TRBV7-8 and TRBJ1-6, the CDR3 gives the full variable domain: GAGVSQSPRYKVAKRGQDVALRCDPISGHVSLFWYQQALGQGPEFLTYFQNEAQLDKSGLPSDRFFAERPEGSVSTLKIQRTQQEDSAVYLCASSLAGLYNSPLHFGNGTRLTVT.

This clone was observed a few times. The chain links TRBV6-1 to TRBJ1-1; D possibly corresponds to TRBD1 (6 bases). This CDR3 region has 15 residues. The V gene's germline CDR1 is MNHNS and CDR2 SASEGT. V dropped 2 bases and J dropped 5 bases, with 15 bases sitting between them. The chain's CDR3 is CASSELQGRGTEAFF. For the CDR3, the DNA is TGTGCCAGCAGTGAACTACAGGGTAGAGGAACTGAAGCTTTCTTT.

To note about this clone: The germline gene is not matched at one end of the junction; a read error may be the cause. The chain combines TRBV2 with TRBJ2-5, with TRBD2 as a possible D gene (6 bases). Per germline, CDR1 SNHLY and CDR2 FYNNEI. The length of the CDR3 is 12 residues. The CDR3 DNA reads as TGTGCCAGCAACCGGGACTTAGAGGCCCAGTACTTC. Protein product: CASNRDLEAQYF.

The sample holds a few counts of this clone. This chain joins TRBV9 and TRBJ1-1; D not resolved. Germline loops: CDR1 SGDLS, CDR2 YYNGEE. The CDR3 covers 15 residues. The V end lost 1 base, the J end lost 0 bases, and 10 bases lay between the germline ends. CDR3 nucleotide sequence: TGTGCCAGCAGCGTAAGAGTAGCCATGAACACTGAAGCTTTCTTT. Its translation is CASSVRVAMNTEAFF.

In this sample, this clone turned up a few times. V and J are TRBV10-3 and TRBJ2-2; the match to TRBD1 covers 10 bases. The CDR3 is 16 residues long. The germline CDR1 and CDR2 sequences are ENHRY and SYGVKD. With 2 bases clipped from V and 1 base from J, the junction kept 1 base outside the gene matches. The chain's CDR3 is CAISEGQGVNTGELFF. In DNA form, the CDR3 reads TGTGCCATCAGTGAGGGACAGGGGGTGAACACCGGGGAGCTGTTTTTT.

This clone was seen more than once but under ten times. V and J are TRBV5-1 and TRBJ2-5; 11 nucleotides line up with TRBD2. Germline V lookup: CDR1 SGHRS, CDR2 YFSETQ. This CDR3 spans 15 amino acids. V was pared by 4 bases and J by 3 bases, with 5 bases of the junction left unmatched. The CDR3 spells CASSLTTSGEETQYF. The CDR3 DNA reads as TGCGCCAGCAGCCTGACGACTAGCGGGGAAGAGACCCAGTACTTC.

The CDR3 is CASSSYGEVNTEAFF. Here the CDR3 DNA reads TGCGCCAGCAGCTCCTACGGGGAGGTAAACACTGAAGCTTTCTTT. The V and J genes are TRBV5-1 and TRBJ1-1; no clear D gene. V was cut by 3 bases and J by 2 bases, with 14 bases left in between. The CDR3 has 15 amino acids. Germline CDR1 reads SGHRS; CDR2 reads YFSETQ. Full variable domain (remainder filled in from reference TRBV5-1 and TRBJ1-1): KAGVTQTPRYLIKTRGQQVTLSCSPISGHRSVSWYQQTPGQGLQFLFEYFSETQRNKGNFPGRFSGRQFSNSRSEMNVSTLELGDSALYLCASSSYGEVNTEAFFGQGTRLTVV.

The chain joins TRBV4-1 to TRBJ1-5; D is unclear. V lost 1 base, J lost 8 bases, and 9 bases lay in between. Germline CDR1 and CDR2: MGHRA and YSYEKL. The CDR3 length is 13 residues. For the CDR3, the DNA is TGCGCCAGCAGCCAAGTAGGTGGAGAGCCCCAGCATTTT. The encoded protein is CASSQVGGEPQHF.

The chain carries TRBV19 and TRBJ2-5; a possible D gene is TRBD1 (7 bases). The CDR3 covers 15 residues. Deletions cut 1 base from V and 4 bases from J, with 13 bases between. Germline V gives CDR1 LNHDA, CDR2 SQIVND (reference sequence). The CDR3 DNA is TGTGCCAGTAGTATAGGTGGGACAGCGGGAGAGACCCAGTACTTC. Encoded protein: CASSIGGTAGETQYF.

This clone was seen more than once but under ten times. The CDR3: CASSPSRVPRDTQYF. DNA for the CDR3: TGTGCCAGCAGCCCCTCGCGGGTCCCGCGCGATACGCAGTATTTT. The V gene is TRBV7-8, the J gene TRBJ2-3; D might be TRBD2 (5 bases). The CDR3 loop spans 15 amino acids. The germline V gene encodes CDR1 SGHVS and CDR2 FQNEAQ. V was clipped by 5 bases and J by 6 bases, with 18 bases between them.